These 9 T cell receptor beta chains share one sample of origin, sequenced in a study of vaccination and CD4 T cells after COVID-19. Oncomine TCR Beta short-read sequencing was applied to DNA from cultured CD4+ T cells. TCRdb ran MiXCR on the PCR reads and lists one entry per CDR3 protein. Counted here are about 24,000 distinct CDR3 sequences, 62% occurring once; the ten biggest clones make up approximately 7.8%. Treatment of the sample: roughly 10-day PBMC culture with coronavirus spike peptide pools or control peptides (ViraFEST assay). Their target antigens are unknown. The material sequenced was CD4+ T cells from blood, cultured in vitro. These receptor sequences come from a human donor who had recovered from COVID-19.

The chain combines TRBV7-9 with TRBJ1-1; D not resolved. Trimming took off 3 bases at V and 3 bases at J, with 5 bases between the two ends. Germline V CDR1 and CDR2: SEHNR, FQNEAQ (reference sequence). The CDR3 sequence is 12 residues long. The DNA for the CDR3 is TGTGCCAGCAGCTTTGGGGACACTGAAGCTTTCTTT. Amino acid sequence: CASSFGDTEAFF.

This clonotype was counted a single time. This sequence joins TRBV5-4 and TRBJ2-7; TRBD2 matches 8 bases. Germline CDR1 SGHNT, CDR2 YYREEE (reference sequence). V was clipped by 2 bases and J by 2 bases; unmatched bases: 3. The CDR3 is 14 residues long. CDR3 coding DNA: TGTGCCAGCAGCTTCGGTAGCGGGACCTACGAGCAGTACTTC. Its protein is CASSFGSGTYEQYF.

This clonotype was counted only a few times. This CDR3 is CSATDRLNTEAFF. DNA for the CDR3: TGCAGTGCTACTGACAGGTTGAACACTGAAGCTTTCTTT. V is TRBV20-1 and J is TRBJ1-1, with D possibly being TRBD1 (6 bases). The germline CDR1 and CDR2 sequences are DFQATT and SNEGSKA (reference sequence). The CDR3 has 13 amino acids. Trimming took 4 bases from V and 0 from J, leaving 9 bases between them.

This clonotype was detected a few times. This chain's CDR3 is CSAPRTVKNTEAFF. In DNA form, the CDR3 reads TGCAGTGCACCGAGGACAGTGAAGAACACTGAAGCTTTCTTT. The chain links TRBV20-1 to TRBJ1-1; D may be TRBD1 (6 bases). V lost 6 bases and J lost 1, with 15 bases in between. The germline gives CDR1 DFQATT, CDR2 SNEGSKA (reference sequence). This CDR3 has 14 residues.

This clonotype occurred a few times. The chain joins TRBV2 to TRBJ2-5; perhaps D is TRBD1 or TRBD2 (5 bases each). CDR3 length: 16 residues. V was cut by 3 bases and J by 3 bases, with 17 bases left in between. In germline, CDR1 is SNHLY, CDR2 FYNNEI. CDR3 residues: CASSDVGADLKETQYF. The CDR3 DNA reads TGTGCCAGCAGTGACGTCGGGGCAGACCTGAAAGAGACCCAGTACTTC.

J is TRBJ1-5 and V is TRBV12-3 or TRBV12-4, with a tentative D call TRBD1 (6 bases). Trimming removed 3 bases from V and 2 bases from J, with 11 bases in between. The CDR3 consists of 15 residues. CDR3 in amino acids: CASSFVGAGNQPQHF. CDR3 nucleotides: TGTGCCAGCAGTTTTGTGGGGGCGGGCAATCAGCCCCAGCATTTT.

V usage is TRBV28 and J usage is TRBJ1-4, with D uncertain. The CDR3 totals 15 residues. V gave up 10 bases and J gave up 0 bases, with 15 bases separating them. Germline V gives CDR1 MDHEN, CDR2 SYDVKM. CDR3 in amino acids: CATSRGSATNEKLFF. The CDR3 DNA sequence: TGTGCCACCTCCCGTGGGTCTGCAACTAATGAAAAACTGTTTTTT.

CDR3 in DNA: TGTGCCAGCAGCCCCGCATGGGCCCGTGGAACAGATACGCAGTATTTT. As protein: CASSPAWARGTDTQYF. The chain has TRBV7-2 and TRBJ2-3; no definite D call. CDR1 SGHTA and CDR2 FQGNSA come from the germline V gene. The CDR3 contains 16 residues. The V gene lost 5 bases and the J gene lost 3 bases, with 18 bases spanning the gap.

This clonotype was recorded once. This sequence joins TRBV7-2 and TRBJ1-1; unclear D gene. V lost 2 bases and J 8 bases, leaving 9 bases between the germline ends. The V gene's germline CDR1 is SGHTA and CDR2 FQGNSA. CDR3 length equals 12 residues. CDR3 coding DNA: TGTGCCAGCAGCTTACGGGCGGGGGAAGCTTTCTTT. Its translation is CASSLRAGEAFF.